The clone carrying this TCR beta chain was seen a few times. Its antigen is not known. With molecular barcodes, quantitative 5'-RACE was used to make the TCR beta libraries. In TCRdb, the 5' RACE reads were re-called with MiXCR into one record per CDR3 protein. The table shows 670,000 or so distinct CDR3 sequences, with around 19% occurring only once. These data come from a study of CD8 T cells in ankylosing spondylitis. V lost 4 bases and J 0 bases, leaving 21 bases between the germline ends. The CDR3 covers 18 residues. The germline V gene encodes CDR1 LGHDT and CDR2 YNNKEL (reference sequence). General study findings and limits: Typical of ankylosing spondylitis blood, it appeared, was a TCR beta motif of 7 or 8 highly homologous variants.

The sample was blood, either unsorted or a sorted T cell fraction (not recorded which). The gene calls are TRBV3-1 and TRBJ1-2; possibly TRBD1 for D (6 bases). The receptor comes from a male donor with ankylosing spondylitis. For the CDR3, the DNA is TGTGCCAGCAGCCCGAATCTTGGGGGCCAGGAAACTAACTATGGCTACACCTTC. It translates to CASSPNLGGQETNYGYTF.